This TCR beta chain is drawn from a study of T-cell reconstitution after alpha-beta-depleted transplantation in children. Ten or more counts support this clonotype. Molecular barcoding with unique molecular identifiers was used for the TCRbeta library. MiXCR, run by TCRdb on the PCR reads, gives a single entry per CDR3 protein. The table has 130,000 or so distinct CDR3 sequences, around 9.8% seen once. Germline V gene lookup returns CDR1 LGHDT and CDR2 YNNKEL (reference sequence). The CDR3 is 14 residues long. Trimming stripped 5 bases from V and 2 bases from J, with 13 bases between. This receptor was identified in a girl less than two years old who had a stem cell transplant for combined immunodeficiency, so the T cells may come from the graft donor. Material: PBMCs, mostly from graft donor cells, obtained 180 days after TCRalphabeta/CD19-depleted stem cell transplant. J is TRBJ2-7 and V is TRBV3-1, with D perhaps matching TRBD1 (6 bases). CDR3 nucleotide sequence: TGTGCCAGCAGCGATATGAACAGGGCCTACGAGCAGTACTTC. The encoded protein is CASSDMNRAYEQYF.